The rows below give T cell receptor beta chains drawn from one sample of a study of PD-L1 blockade in urothelial cancer. Profiling relied on immunoSEQ multiplex PCR, and the TCRdb table lists in-frame clones only, not all of them. The sample has approximately 67,000 clones; approximately 84% are singletons. Sequences were derived from PBMCs, sampled around atezolizumab (anti-PD-L1) treatment. All receptors derive from a man between 60 and 75 years old with urothelial cancer. CDR3s include the opening cysteine and the closing phenylalanine or tryptophan. A D gene is named only where the DNA matches it firmly. Clone sizes are given selectively: once, few, many, or a class where the clone is expanded.

>TRBD1|.|TRBV27|TRBJ1-5
TGTGCCAGCAGTCCATCGGGACAGGGGGCCACGTGGAGCAATCAGCCCCAGCATTTT
CASSPSGQGATWSNQPQHF
>TRBD2|.|TRBV6-5|TRBJ2-2
TGTGCCAGTGACCGACTAGCGGGGGGGCCCGGGGAGCTGTTTTTT
CASDRLAGGPGELFF
>.|.|TRBV7-3|TRBJ2-5
TGTGCCAGCAGCCGGGACAACGGGGGGCAAGAGACCCAGTACTTC
CASSRDNGGQETQYF
>.|.|TRBV5-1|TRBJ1-3
TGCGCCAGCGGGGAGGGAGGAGGCCGAAACACCATATATTTT
CASGEGGGRNTIYF
>.|once|TRBV6-5|TRBJ1-5
TGTGCCAGCAGGCCACAGGGCGGTAGCAATCAGCCCCAGCATTTT
CASRPQGGSNQPQHF
>TRBD1|.|TRBV6-4|TRBJ1-2
TGTGCCAGCAGCTCCGGGACAGGGACCTATGGCTACACCTTC
CASSSGTGTYGYTF
>TRBD2|.|TRBV7-2|TRBJ2-7
TGTGCCAGCAGCTTAGCCCAGGGACTAGCGGGGGGCCACGAGCAGTACTTC
CASSLAQGLAGGHEQYF
>TRBD2|.|TRBV7-7|TRBJ2-5
TGTGCTAGCAGCCCAAGGACTAGCGGGGAGACCCAGTACTTC
CASSPRTSGETQYF
>TRBD1|.|TRBV16|TRBJ1-2
TGTGCCAGCAGCCAGCCAGGGGGGAACGGCTACACCTTC
CASSQPGGNGYTF
>.|.|TRBV2|TRBJ1-5
TGTGCCAGCAGTGCAGGTAGCAATCAGCCCCAGCATTTT
CASSAGSNQPQHF
>.|.|TRBV5-5|TRBJ2-5
TGTGCCAGCACCGCGGGGGCGGAAGAGACCCAGTACTTC
CASTAGAEETQYF
>.|.|TRBV10-3|TRBJ1-1
TGTGCCATCAGTGCGGGGGGGAACACTGAAGCTTTCTTT
CAISAGGNTEAFF
>TRBD1|.|TRBV7-9|TRBJ2-2
TGTGCCAGCAGCCTCATCTCACAGGGGACCGGGGAGCTGTTTTTT
CASSLISQGTGELFF
>.|.|TRBV29-1|TRBJ1-2
TGCAGCGCCACAGGGTTCTATGGCTACACCTTC
CSATGFYGYTF
>TRBD1|.|TRBV9|TRBJ1-1
TGTGCCAGCAGCCAGGGGGTGGCGAGTTTAAAGGGAGCTTTCTTT
CASSQGVASLKGAFF
>TRBD2|.|TRBV7-6|TRBJ2-7
TGTGCCAGCAGTCCAAGCGGGGAAAGCTCCTACGAGCAGTACTTC
CASSPSGESSYEQYF
>TRBD2|many|TRBV6-5|TRBJ2-1
TGTGCCAGCAGTTACCGGCGGGGGGGTTATGAGCAGTTCTTC
CASSYRRGGYEQFF
>.|.|TRBV6-4|TRBJ1-2
TGTGCCAGCAGTGCACGGGGGGGATCTAACTATGGCTACACCTTC
CASSARGGSNYGYTF
>TRBD2|.|TRBV19|TRBJ2-5
TGTGCCAGTAGTATAAGTGTAGCGGGGGGCCCCCCGGCCCAGTACTTC
CASSISVAGGPPAQYF
>.|.|TRBV7-2|TRBJ2-3
TGTGCCAGCAGCCTTCGGACTAGCACAGATACGCAGTATTTT
CASSLRTSTDTQYF
>TRBD2|.|TRBV16|TRBJ2-1
TGTGCCAGCAGCCAAAGTCGAAGCGGGGGGGCGAATGAGCAGTTCTTC
CASSQSRSGGANEQFF
>TRBD1|.|TRBV30|TRBJ2-7
TGTGCCTTCGGGACAGGGGCCGAGCAGTACTTC
CAFGTGAEQYF
>TRBD1|.|TRBV11-3|TRBJ2-7
TGTGCCAGCAGCTGGGGGGGAGACAGGGGGCTTTACGAGCAGTACTTC
CASSWGGDRGLYEQYF
>.|.|TRBV27|TRBJ1-4
TGTGCCAGCAGTTTATCGCGTCTTCGGGAAAAACTGTTTTTT
CASSLSRLREKLFF
>TRBD1|.|TRBV6-6|TRBJ1-2
TGTGCCAGCAGTGACCGGGACAGGGGAGGCTACACCTTC
CASSDRDRGGYTF
>.|.|TRBV7-3|TRBJ1-3
TGTGCCAGCAGCTTAATGAGCACAGACTCTGGAAACACCATATATTTT
CASSLMSTDSGNTIYF
>.|.|TRBV19|TRBJ2-7
TGTGCCAGTAAGAACAGGGTGGTTGGAGAGCAGTACTTC
CASKNRVVGEQYF
>TRBD2|.|TRBV27|TRBJ2-3
TGTGCCAGCAGTCTAGGGGCGGGGGGGACTAGCACAGATACGCAGTATTTT
CASSLGAGGTSTDTQYF
>TRBD2|once|TRBV10-2|TRBJ2-1
TGCGCCAGCAGTTCGGATCTGGGCCAAGCCGGGACTAGCGGGACACCGTACAATGAGCAGTTCTTC
CASSSDLGQAGTSGTPYNEQFF
>TRBD2|few|TRBV9|TRBJ2-5
TGTGCCAGCAGCGTAGGACTAGCGAGGGAGACCCAGTACTTC
CASSVGLARETQYF
>TRBD1|.|TRBV5-4|TRBJ2-5
TGTGCCAGCAGCCGGGACAGCCAAGAGACCCAGTACTTC
CASSRDSQETQYF
>TRBD1|.|TRBV28|TRBJ2-4
TGTGCCAGCAGTAGGACAGGACAAGCCAAAAACATTCAGTACTTC
CASSRTGQAKNIQYF
>TRBD1|few|TRBV11-2|TRBJ2-2
TGTGCCAGCAGCTTAGCCAGGGGGCGTGGAGGGGAGCTGTTTTTT
CASSLARGRGGELFF
>TRBD1|.|TRBV4-1|TRBJ1-2
TGCGCCAGCAGCCAAGCCGGGACAGGGTTATTCTATGGCTACACCTTC
CASSQAGTGLFYGYTF
>.|.|TRBV6-6|TRBJ1-2
TGTGCCAGCAGTCCTGGGGGGAACTATGGCTACACCTTC
CASSPGGNYGYTF
>.|.|TRBV6-5|TRBJ1-5
TGTGCCAGCAGTTACGGCCGCAATCAGCCCCAGCATTTT
CASSYGRNQPQHF
>TRBD1|.|TRBV7-3|TRBJ1-2
TGTGCCAGCAGCCAACAGGGGGGCGCGGGAGGCTACACCTTC
CASSQQGGAGGYTF
>.|.|TRBV5-1|TRBJ2-1
TGCGCCAGCAGGTTCCGCGGGGTCGACAATGAGCAGTTCTTC
CASRFRGVDNEQFF